The subject of this entry is one TCR beta chain. Here immunoSEQ multiplex PCR was the method, and the copy in TCRdb shows in-frame clones only, minus some. The sample lists a few hundred thousand clones; 70% to 90% were seen once. Clinical histories supplied by participants themselves formed the basis of cohort assignment. Two consecutive negative NP/OP PCR tests, clearance, or resolved symptoms defined Cohort 3 recovery. The sample comes from a study of blood T cell repertoires in COVID-19. Whole-study context: Sample material is recorded as cDNA or gDNA derived from T cells, B-cell-depleted T cells, or PBMCs.

V was clipped by 5 bases and J by 4 bases, with 11 bases between them. The CDR3 length is 13 residues. In germline, CDR1 is SGDLS, CDR2 YYNGEE. This TCR was sampled from a woman aged 25 to 39 who had recovered from COVID-19. The material sequenced was PBMCs or T cells enriched from blood (not recorded which). The chain combines TRBV9 with TRBJ2-3; D is possibly TRBD2 (6 bases). CDR3 in amino acids: CASSPLAADTQYF. CDR3 DNA: TGTGCCAGCAGTCCTTTAGCGGCAGATACGCAGTATTTT. The full variable domain, with the rest looked up from reference TRBV9 and TRBJ2-3, is DSGVTQTPKHLITATGQRVTLRCSPRSGDLSVYWYQQSLDQGLQFLIQYYNGEERAKGNILERFSAQQFPDLHSELNLSSLELGDSALYFCASSPLAADTQYFGPGTRLTVL.